The clone carrying this T cell receptor (beta chain) was observed many times. Its antigen is unknown. The data belong to a study of regulatory T cells in long-lasting Graves disease. Study-wide results and limits: There was favoring of TRBV28, TRBJ1-2 and TRBJ2-5 in persistent disease. Small numbers of samples may have cut accuracy.

Arm-PCR of CDR3 regions and iRepertoire HTBI primers were used to build TCR beta libraries. Via MiXCR, TCRdb re-called the multiplex PCR reads, giving one row per CDR3 protein. The data show 550,000 to 600,000 distinct CDR3 sequences, about 16% seen once. The V end lost 0 bases, the J end lost 6 bases, and 9 bases lay between the germline ends. Per germline, CDR1 LNHNV and CDR2 YYDKDF (reference sequence). The CDR3 sequence is 14 residues long. The time point here: newly diagnosed GD, antithyroid drugs for less than 3 months. RNA extracted from PBMCs served as the sequencing template. Criteria from the American Thyroid Association guidelines were applied to diagnose Graves' disease. The same sample was also studied in work on T cells in Graves' hyperthyroidism and ophthalmopathy.

The chain links TRBV15 to TRBJ2-1; TRBD1 is a possible D gene (5 bases). The sample here was peripheral blood mononuclear cells (PBMCs), taken at new diagnosis, from a patient treated with antithyroid drugs. The sequence derives from a young man with Graves disease. CDR3: CATSREPGRNEQFF. The CDR3 DNA sequence: TGTGCCACCAGCAGAGAGCCAGGGCGCAATGAGCAGTTCTTC. Full variable domain (rest looked up from reference TRBV15 and TRBJ2-1): DAMVIQNPRYQVTQFGKPVTLSCSQTLNHNVMYWYQQKSSQAPKLLFHYYDKDFNNEADTPDNFQSRRPNTSFCFLDIRSPGLGDTAMYLCATSREPGRNEQFFGPGTRLTVL.